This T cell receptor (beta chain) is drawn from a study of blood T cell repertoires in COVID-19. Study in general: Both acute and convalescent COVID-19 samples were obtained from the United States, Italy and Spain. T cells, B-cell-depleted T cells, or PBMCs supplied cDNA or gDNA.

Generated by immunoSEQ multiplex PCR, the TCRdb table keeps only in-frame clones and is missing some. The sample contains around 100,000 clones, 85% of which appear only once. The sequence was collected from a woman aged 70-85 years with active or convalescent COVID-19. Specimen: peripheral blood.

Here the CDR3 DNA reads TGTGCCAGCATCGGAGGTAGCACAGATACGCAGTATTTT. Protein sequence: CASIGGSTDTQYF. The chain couples TRBV28 to TRBJ2-3; tentative D call: TRBD2 (5 bases). The V gene lost 7 bases and the J gene lost 0 bases, with 8 bases spanning the gap. CDR1 and CDR2 from the germline V gene are MDHEN and SYDVKM. The CDR3 totals 13 residues.